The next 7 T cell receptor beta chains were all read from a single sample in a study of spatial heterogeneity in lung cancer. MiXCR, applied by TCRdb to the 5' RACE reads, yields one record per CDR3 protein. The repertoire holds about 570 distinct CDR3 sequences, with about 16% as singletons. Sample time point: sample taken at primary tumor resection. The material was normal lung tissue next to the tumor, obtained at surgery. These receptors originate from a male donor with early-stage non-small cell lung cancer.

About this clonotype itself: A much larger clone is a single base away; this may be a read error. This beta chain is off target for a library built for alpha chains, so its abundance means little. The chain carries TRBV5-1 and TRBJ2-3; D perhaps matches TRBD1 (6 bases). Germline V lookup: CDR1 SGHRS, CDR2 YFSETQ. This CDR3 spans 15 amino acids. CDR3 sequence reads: CVSSLADSPTDTQYF. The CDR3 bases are TGCGTCAGCAGCTTGGCGGACAGCCCCACAGATACGCAGTATTTT.

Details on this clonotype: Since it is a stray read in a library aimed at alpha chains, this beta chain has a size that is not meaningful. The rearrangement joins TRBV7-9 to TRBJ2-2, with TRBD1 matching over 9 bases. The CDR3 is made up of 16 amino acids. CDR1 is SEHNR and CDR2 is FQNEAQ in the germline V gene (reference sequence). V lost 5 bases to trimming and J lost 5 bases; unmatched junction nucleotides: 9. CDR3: CASSSRDRVGTGELFF. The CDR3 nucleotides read TGTGCCAGCAGCAGCCGGGACAGGGTTGGTACCGGGGAGCTGTTTTTT.

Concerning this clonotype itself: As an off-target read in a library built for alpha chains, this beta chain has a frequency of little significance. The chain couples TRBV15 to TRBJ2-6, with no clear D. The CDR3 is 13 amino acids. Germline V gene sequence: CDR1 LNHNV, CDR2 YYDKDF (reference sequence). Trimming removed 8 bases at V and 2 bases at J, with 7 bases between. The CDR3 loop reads CATRFAGANVLTF. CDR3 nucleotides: TGTGCCACCCGGTTCGCTGGGGCCAACGTCCTGACTTTC.

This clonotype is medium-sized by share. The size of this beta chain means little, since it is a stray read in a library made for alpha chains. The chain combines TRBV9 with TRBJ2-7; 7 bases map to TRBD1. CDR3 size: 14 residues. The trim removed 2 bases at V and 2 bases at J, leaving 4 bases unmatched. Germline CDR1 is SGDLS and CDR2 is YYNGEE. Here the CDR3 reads CASSVTGTAYEQYF. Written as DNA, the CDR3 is TGTGCCAGCAGCGTGACAGGGACGGCCTACGAGCAGTACTTC.

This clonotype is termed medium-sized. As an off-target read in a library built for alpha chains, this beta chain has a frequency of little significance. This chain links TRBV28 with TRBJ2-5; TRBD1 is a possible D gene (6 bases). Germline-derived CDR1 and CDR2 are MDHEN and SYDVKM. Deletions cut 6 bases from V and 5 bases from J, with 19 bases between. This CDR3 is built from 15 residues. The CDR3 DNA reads TGTGCCAGCAGCCTCGACAGGACCCGGCGGGAGACCCAGTACTTC. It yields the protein CASSLDRTRRETQYF.

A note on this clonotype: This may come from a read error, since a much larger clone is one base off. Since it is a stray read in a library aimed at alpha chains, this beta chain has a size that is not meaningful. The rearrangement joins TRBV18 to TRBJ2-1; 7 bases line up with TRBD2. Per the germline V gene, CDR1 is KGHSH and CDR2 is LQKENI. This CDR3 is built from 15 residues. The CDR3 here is CVSSPGRESYNEQFF. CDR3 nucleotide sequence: TGTGTCAGCTCACCAGGGCGGGAGTCCTACAATGAGCAGTTCTTC.

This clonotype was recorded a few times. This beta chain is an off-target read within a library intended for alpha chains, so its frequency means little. CDR3 in DNA: TGTGCCAGAACAGGAACCTACGAGCAGTACTTC. Protein: CARTGTYEQYF. This chain uses TRBV25-1 with TRBJ2-7; D perhaps matches TRBD1 (5 bases). Between the trimmed V and J ends, which lost 9 bases and 2 bases, there was a span of 8 bases. CDR3 length equals 11 residues. The germline gives CDR1 MGHDK, CDR2 SYGVNS.